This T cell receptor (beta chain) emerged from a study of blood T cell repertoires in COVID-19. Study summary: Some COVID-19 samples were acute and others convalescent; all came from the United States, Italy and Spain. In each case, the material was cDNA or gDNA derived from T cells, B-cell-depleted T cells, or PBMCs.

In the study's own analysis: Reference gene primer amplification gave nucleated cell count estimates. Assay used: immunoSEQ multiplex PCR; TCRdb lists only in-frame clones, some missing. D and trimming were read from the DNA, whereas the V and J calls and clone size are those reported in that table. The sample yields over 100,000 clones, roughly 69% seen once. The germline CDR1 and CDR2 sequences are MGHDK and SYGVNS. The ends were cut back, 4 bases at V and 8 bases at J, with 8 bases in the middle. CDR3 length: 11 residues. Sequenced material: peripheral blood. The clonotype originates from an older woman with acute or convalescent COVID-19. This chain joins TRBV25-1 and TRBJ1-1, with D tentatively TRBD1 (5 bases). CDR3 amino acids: CASSGRTEAFF. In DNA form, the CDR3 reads TGTGCCAGCAGTGGGCGGACAGAAGCTTTCTTT.